Listed below are T cell receptor beta chains from one sample, sequenced in a study of T cells after yellow fever vaccination. TCRdb analysed the 5' RACE reads with MiXCR anew, one entry per CDR3 protein. The data show about 300,000 distinct CDR3 sequences, around 7% seen once. The starting material was PBMCs, obtained about 49 days after the first yellow fever vaccination. The receptors originated from a man in his late teens or twenties who received the YFV17D yellow fever vaccine. The conserved cysteine and the conserved F or W are not part of the CDR3 here. A D gene is named only where the DNA matches it firmly. Rows may omit the clone size; those that give it use once, few, many or a size class.

D gene | J gene | V gene | clone size | CDR3 protein
TRBD2 | TRBJ2-3 | TRBV4-1 | - | ASSKGVRGGLSTDTQY
TRBD2 | TRBJ2-3 | TRBV6-5 | few | ASSYSASGGTSTDTQY
TRBD2 | TRBJ2-7 | TRBV15 | many | ATSRGGLADVSYEQY
- | TRBJ1-1 | TRBV5-6 | few | ASSLGEWGGEAF
- | TRBJ1-1 | TRBV11-2 | many | ASSSGLEAF
- | TRBJ2-3 | TRBV2 | few | ASSTLRADTQY
- | TRBJ1-3 | TRBV12-3/TRBV12-4 | many | ASSYRRYSGNTIY
- | TRBJ1-1 | TRBV6-5 | few | ASSYSRTSNTEAF
TRBD1 | TRBJ2-2 | TRBV4-1 | many | ASSPPRGQANTGELF
TRBD2 | TRBJ2-7 | TRBV18 | few | ASSPAGGPLYEQY
- | TRBJ2-2 | TRBV29-1 | many | SVVGQGGELF
- | TRBJ1-5 | TRBV29-1 | few | SVFPGPGQPQH
TRBD1 | TRBJ2-3 | TRBV5-1 | - | ASKGQGAADTQY
- | TRBJ2-5 | TRBV2 | - | ASSVRGHQETQY
- | TRBJ2-3 | TRBV5-1 | - | ASSFGDKPPADTQY
- | TRBJ2-2 | TRBV7-2 | - | ASSLQEPRTGELF
- | TRBJ2-4 | TRBV27 | few | ASSPRQRFENIQY
- | TRBJ2-2 | TRBV14 | few | ASSQGRVGELF
TRBD2 | TRBJ2-3 | TRBV10-2 | many | ASSGRLAGTDTQY
- | TRBJ2-1 | TRBV27 | - | ASNILLGGPEEQF
TRBD1 | TRBJ2-7 | TRBV5-1 | many | ASSFPGTGDEQY
- | TRBJ2-1 | TRBV10-1 | - | ASSPRVPTNEQF
- | TRBJ1-5 | TRBV12-3/TRBV12-4 | few | ASTPSGGYQPQH
- | TRBJ2-1 | TRBV2 | few | ASSDDSSYNEQF
- | TRBJ2-7 | TRBV7-2 | - | ASSLRWGAGEQY
TRBD2 | TRBJ2-5 | TRBV7-2 | - | ASSLVGLAGGQETQY
- | TRBJ2-5 | TRBV19 | few | ASSIAFSASGANQETQY
- | TRBJ2-3 | TRBV10-3 | - | AISPHPEDTQY
TRBD2 | TRBJ2-2 | TRBV5-1 | few | ASSFSGLAGLNTGELF
TRBD2 | TRBJ2-1 | TRBV20-1 | many | SAPGLAGVTRNEQF
- | TRBJ1-6 | TRBV6-6 | - | ASKSSYNSPLH
- | TRBJ1-4 | TRBV4-3 | many | ASSQEAEVGEKLF
- | TRBJ2-5 | TRBV20-1 | few | SARGSETQY
TRBD1 | TRBJ2-2 | TRBV10-3 | few | AISDWTGTGELF
TRBD1 | TRBJ1-1 | TRBV6-5 | - | ATLSGRGQAF
- | TRBJ1-1 | TRBV19 | few | ASSRPGDGNTEAF
TRBD1 | TRBJ2-7 | TRBV12-3/TRBV12-4 | many | ASSSGQLGLYEQY
- | TRBJ1-2 | TRBV20-1 | - | SARYSQPGYGYT
TRBD2 | TRBJ2-7 | TRBV3-1 | - | ASSARTSGDRPYEQY
- | TRBJ1-1 | TRBV5-5 | - | ASSLGLLRAGNTEAF
- | TRBJ1-2 | TRBV20-1 | - | SARDWATYGYT
- | TRBJ2-2 | TRBV2 | few | ASSDGLMWANTGELF
- | TRBJ2-5 | TRBV5-1 | few | ASSSFTQETQY
- | TRBJ2-2 | TRBV20-1 | few | SGLRGSTGELF
TRBD2 | TRBJ2-3 | TRBV3-1 | few | ASRNLRTSGGRSTQY
- | TRBJ1-6 | TRBV9 | many | ASSVAYRETSPLH
- | TRBJ1-4 | TRBV11-2 | - | ASSPSETNEKLF
- | TRBJ2-2 | TRBV6-5 | few | ASSYSGSTGELF
- | TRBJ1-1 | TRBV5-1 | many | ASSQDRSEAF
TRBD1 | TRBJ1-2 | TRBV28 | many | ASTQGGVGYT
- | TRBJ2-2 | TRBV5-4 | - | ASSTNRVGELF
- | TRBJ1-1 | TRBV11-1 | few | ASSSTIPRPEVNTEAF